This passage covers 14 T cell receptor beta chains from one sample sequenced in a study of graft-versus-host responses after intestinal transplantation. The data were produced by immunoSEQ multiplex PCR, yet TCRdb's version contains in-frame clones alone and is incomplete. The top ten clones hold under 6% of a sample with about 10,000 clones, roughly 31% of them seen once. Here the sequenced sample was alloreactive CD4+ T cells from a mixed lymphocyte reaction culture, taken before transplantation. This sample's subset: CFSE-low proliferating T cells sorted from roughly six-day pre-transplant mixed lymphocyte reaction (GvH or HvG direction). The receptors derive from a human patient who was an organ donor for intestinal transplantation.

The V call is TRBV2, the J call TRBJ1-1, with a possible D match to TRBD1 (5 bases). Germline lookup yields CDR1 SNHLY and CDR2 FYNNEI. Trimming shortened V by 4 bases and J by 0 bases, and 6 bases separated the two germline ends. This CDR3 contains 13 residues. The CDR3 loop reads CASSVDMNTEAFF. CDR3 nucleotide sequence: TGTGCCAGCAGTGTGGACATGAACACTGAAGCTTTCTTT.

This clone is medium-sized by share. The chain links TRBV5-1 to TRBJ2-7; 7 bases are shared with TRBD2. J lost 2 bases, V lost 5 bases, and 4 bases had no gene match. This CDR3 contains 13 residues. In germline, CDR1 is SGHRS, CDR2 YFSETQ. This chain's CDR3 is CASRTSSAYEQYF. CDR3 bases: TGCGCCAGCAGGACTAGCTCAGCCTACGAGCAGTACTTC.

This clone is labeled medium-sized. This sequence joins TRBV18 and TRBJ1-2, with D perhaps matching TRBD1 (5 bases). Germline lookup yields CDR1 KGHSH and CDR2 LQKENI. The CDR3 length is 13 residues. V lost 0 bases, J lost 4 bases, and 6 bases lay in between. CDR3 DNA sequence: TGTGCCAGCTCACCACCGGGGGGCTATGGCTACACCTTC. This gives the protein CASSPPGGYGYTF.

This clone is classed as medium-sized. V is TRBV28 and J is TRBJ1-4; TRBD1 aligns across 9 bases. With V trimmed by 7 bases and J by 8 bases, 14 bases remained unmatched. This CDR3 region has 16 residues. Germline-derived CDR1 and CDR2 are MDHEN and SYDVKM. This CDR3 reads CASNLTPGQGDEKLFF. Written as DNA, the CDR3 is TGTGCCAGCAATCTTACTCCGGGACAGGGAGACGAAAAACTGTTTTTT. Supplemented by reference TRBV28 and TRBJ1-4, the full variable domain reads DVKVTQSSRYLVKRTGEKVFLECVQDMDHENMFWYRQDPGLGLRLIYFSYDVKMKEKGDIPEGYSVSREKKERFSLILESASTNQTSMYLCASNLTPGQGDEKLFFGSGTQLSVL.

This clone was seen only a few times. Within the sample, other DNA sequences also encode this same CDR3. This sequence joins TRBV7-9 and TRBJ2-7, with 8 bases fitting TRBD1. This CDR3 contains 13 residues. The trim removed 2 bases at V and 3 bases at J, leaving 0 bases unmatched. The germline V gene has CDR1 SEHNR and CDR2 FQNEAQ (reference sequence). For the CDR3, the DNA is TGTGCCAGCAGCTTAACAGGGGGCTACGAGCAGTACTTC. This sequence encodes CASSLTGGYEQYF.

V and J are TRBV7-9 and TRBJ2-5, with TRBD2 matching over 12 bases. V shed 0 bases, J shed 5 bases, and the junction held 7 bases outside the gene matches. Germline CDR1 SEHNR, CDR2 FQNEAQ (reference sequence). The CDR3 loop spans 17 amino acids. CDR3: CASSLALTSGGMETQYF. The CDR3 DNA sequence: TGTGCCAGCAGCTTAGCGCTGACTAGCGGGGGTATGGAGACCCAGTACTTC.

The gene calls are TRBV19 and TRBJ1-6; TRBD1 aligns across 9 bases. J gave up 6 bases and V 5 bases, and 5 bases lay outside the gene matches. CDR1 is LNHDA, CDR2 SQIVND, per germline (reference sequence). The CDR3 has 15 amino acids. The CDR3 loop is CASSLTGQGNSPLHF. CDR3 sequence (DNA): TGTGCCAGTAGTCTCACGGGACAGGGTAATTCACCCCTCCACTTT.

V usage is TRBV18 and J usage is TRBJ2-7; D gene ambiguous. The V and J ends lost 3 bases and 0 bases respectively, with 9 bases between them. This CDR3 is 14 amino acids long. Germline lookup yields CDR1 KGHSH and CDR2 LQKENI. CDR3 residues: CASSPYGSSYEQYF. CDR3 bases: TGTGCCAGCTCACCCTACGGAAGCTCCTACGAGCAGTACTTC.

V is TRBV28 and J is TRBJ1-3; TRBD1 is a possible D gene (6 bases). Germline V gene sequence: CDR1 MDHEN, CDR2 SYDVKM. Trimming left V 6 bases short and J 0 bases short, with 15 bases between. This CDR3 has 16 amino acids. This CDR3 is CASSPAGTFSGNTIYF. The CDR3 bases are TGTGCCAGCAGCCCCGCAGGGACATTCTCTGGAAACACCATATATTTT.

This clone was counted only a few times. The chain employs TRBV2 and TRBJ1-1; D is undetermined. Trimming pared 8 bases from V and 0 bases from J, leaving 7 bases between. CDR3 length: 12 residues. From germline, CDR1 is SNHLY and CDR2 FYNNEI. The CDR3 DNA reads as TGTGCCAGCGGGCCGTTGAACACTGAAGCTTTCTTT. Its protein is CASGPLNTEAFF.

CDR3 residues: CASSLAMEAYTEAFF. The CDR3 nucleotides are TGTGCCAGCAGCTTAGCAATGGAGGCTTACACTGAAGCTTTCTTT. V gene TRBV7-9 combines with J gene TRBJ1-1; D gene uncertain. CDR1 is SEHNR, CDR2 FQNEAQ, per germline (reference sequence). This CDR3 is 15 amino acids long. V gave up 0 bases and J gave up 3 bases, with 11 bases separating them. The full variable domain, in which reference TRBV7-9 and TRBJ1-1 provide the parts outside the CDR3, is DTGVSQNPRHKITKRGQNVTFRCDPISEHNRLYWYRQTLGQGPEFLTYFQNEAQLEKSRLLSDRFSAERPKGSFSTLEIQRTEQGDSAMYLCASSLAMEAYTEAFFGQGTRLTVV.

J is TRBJ1-4 and V is TRBV29-1, with a possible D match to TRBD1 (6 bases). V lost 4 bases, J lost 0 bases, and 12 bases lay in between. The CDR3 consists of 15 residues. Germline V gene sequence: CDR1 SQVTM, CDR2 ANQGSEA. The DNA for the CDR3 is TGCAGCGTTGCGGACAGTTATGCAACTAATGAAAAACTGTTTTTT. Amino acids: CSVADSYATNEKLFF.

This clone turned up a few times. The V call is TRBV6-5, the J call TRBJ1-1; possible D gene TRBD1, 6 bases. The CDR3 runs 15 residues. CDR1 MNHEY and CDR2 SVGAGI come from the germline V gene. Trimming pared 2 bases from V and 6 bases from J, leaving 16 bases between. This chain's CDR3 is CASSYVGQKWSEAFF. CDR3 nucleotide sequence: TGTGCCAGCAGTTACGTAGGACAGAAGTGGTCTGAAGCTTTCTTT.

The V gene is TRBV2, the J gene TRBJ1-2; D not certain. The CDR3 consists of 11 residues. Per germline, CDR1 SNHLY and CDR2 FYNNEI. Trimming cost V 6 bases and J 3 bases, with 5 bases left between them. CDR3 sequence reads: CASRPYYGYTF. The CDR3 coding sequence is TGTGCCAGCAGGCCCTACTATGGCTACACCTTC.